These 9 T cell receptor beta chains came from one sample sequenced in a study of T cell clonality in common variable immunodeficiency. Findings and limits, study-wide: Common variable immunodeficiency TCR beta sequences reportedly had fewer deletions and N-nucleotide insertions.

These receptors' targets are unknown. Only in-frame clones appear in the TCRdb table, and some are missing; sequencing was by immunoSEQ multiplex PCR. This sample has just under 20,000 clones, each found more than once. The specimen sequenced was peripheral blood mononuclear cells. The source is a human donor with common variable immunodeficiency.

This clone has at least ten counts. The DNA ends 3 residues before the CDR3 does, and the rest of the CDR3 is filled in from the germline J gene. The chain combines TRBV19 with TRBJ1-2; D may be TRBD1 (5 bases). Germline V CDR1 and CDR2: LNHDA, SQIVND (reference sequence). The CDR3 has 11 amino acids. The covered CDR3 bases are TGTGCCAGCACTCAGGGTCCCGGC. Residues: CASTQGPG. In full, the CDR3 reads CASTQGPGYTF.

This clone has a count of ten or more. Read sequence stops 3 residues before the CDR3 end, and the germline J gene provides the missing end. The chain carries TRBV6-2 or TRBV6-3 and TRBJ1-2, with a weak D call TRBD1 (5 bases). Germline assignment: CDR1 MNHEY and CDR2 SVGEGT. The CDR3 totals 14 residues. Trimming took off 6 bases at V and 5 bases at J, with 16 bases between the two ends. Partial CDR3 DNA: TGTGCCAGCAGGGGGACTCAAGGCGGGTATGGC. Its protein is CASRGTQGGYG. The full-length CDR3 reads as CASRGTQGGYGYTF.

This clone was recorded many times. The DNA read from the CDR3 is TGTGCCAGCAGCTCCGACTTGGGCGAG. Its protein is CASSSDLGE. The full CDR3 sequence reads CASSSDLGEQYF. The chain has TRBV11-3 and TRBJ2-7, with D unclear. The read stops 3 residues short of the end of the CDR3; the missing end is completed from the germline J gene. CDR1 SGHNT and CDR2 YENEEA come from the germline V gene. CDR3 length: 12 residues. The V and J ends lost 4 bases and 6 bases respectively, with 10 bases between them. The entire variable domain, with the rest obtained from reference TRBV11-3 and TRBJ2-7, is as follows: EAGVVQSPRYKIIEKKQPVAFWCNPISGHNTLYWYLQNLGQGPELLIRYENEEAVDDSQLPKDRFSAERLKGVDSTLKIQPAELGDSAVYLCASSSDLGEQYFGPGTRLTVT.

This clone came up a few times. CDR3 DNA (partial): TGTGCCAGCAGCTTAGGCGGGGGGGAGAGTCGAGAGACC. Translated, it gives CASSLGGGESRET. The whole CDR3 region reads CASSLGGGESRETQYF. V usage is TRBV7-7 and J usage is TRBJ2-5; 9 bases align to TRBD2. Read sequence stops 3 residues before the CDR3 end, and the germline J gene provides the missing end. The CDR3 consists of 16 residues. Unmatched junction bases numbered 7, after V lost 1 base and J lost 4 bases. Per germline, CDR1 SSHAT and CDR2 FNYEAQ (reference sequence). Based on the CDR3 plus reference TRBV7-7 and TRBJ2-5, the full variable domain is GAGVSQSPRYKVTKRGQDVTLRCDPISSHATLYWYQQALGQGPEFLTYFNYEAQPDKSGLPSDRFSAERPEGSISTLTIQRTEQRDSAMYRCASSLGGGESRETQYFGPGTRLLVL.

This clone was observed at least ten times. The CDR3 extends 3 residues past the end of the read, so its final part is completed from the germline J gene. This specimen includes other DNA sequences encoding the same CDR3. The chain carries TRBV5-1 and TRBJ2-5; 8 bases are a match to TRBD1. CDR3 size: 14 residues. Germline-derived CDR1 and CDR2 are SGHRS and YFSETQ. Unmatched junction bases numbered 6, after V lost 4 bases and J lost 4 bases. Partial CDR3 DNA: TGCGCCAGCAGCACCGGACAGGGTAGAGAGACC. Translating it yields CASSTGQGRET. The full CDR3 sequence reads CASSTGQGRETQYF.

In its sample, this clone ranks as medium-sized. The read terminates 3 residues ahead of where the CDR3 ends, so the germline J gene completes it. The V gene is TRBV30, the J gene TRBJ1-1; maybe TRBD1 (5 bases). Per the germline V gene, CDR1 is GTSNPN and CDR2 is SVGIG (reference sequence). CDR3 length: 11 amino acids. V was trimmed by 4 bases and J by 5 bases, leaving 8 bases between them. The sequenced CDR3 bases are TGTGCCTGGAACAGGCGAACTGAA. This gives the protein CAWNRRTE. The CDR3 reads in full as CAWNRRTEAFF.

This clone is medium-sized (0.01 to 0.1%). The missing CDR3 end, 3 residues past where the read stops, is filled in from the germline J gene. The rearrangement joins TRBV5-1 to TRBJ2-2; 9 bases line up with TRBD2. V was clipped by 4 bases and J by 2 bases; unmatched bases: 6. Germline CDR1 is SGHRS and CDR2 is YFSETQ. The CDR3 is made up of 16 amino acids. CDR3 bases read: TGCGCCAGCAGCCCGGGGACTAGCCTCAACACCGGGGAG. As protein: CASSPGTSLNTGE. The whole CDR3 protein reads CASSPGTSLNTGELFF.

This clone appeared a few times. A read error may explain this, as a much larger clone is one base away. Read sequence stops 3 residues before the CDR3 end, and the germline J gene provides the missing end. The chain combines TRBV7-9 with TRBJ2-2; unclear D gene. This CDR3 has 13 amino acids. Germline CDR1 is SEHNR and CDR2 is FQNEAQ (reference sequence). The CDR3 spells CSSSLGVTGELFF. The CDR3 DNA, read in part, is TGTTCCAGCAGCTTAGGCGTCACCGGGGAG. Together with reference TRBV7-9 and TRBJ2-2, the CDR3 gives the full variable domain: DTGVSQNPRHKITKRGQNVTFRCDPISEHNRLYWYRQTLGQGPEFLTYFQNEAQLEKSRLLSDRFSAERPKGSFSTLEIQRTEQGDSAMYLCSSSLGVTGELFFGEGSRLTVL.

In its sample, this clone was seen many times. The DNA ends 3 residues before the CDR3 does, and the rest of the CDR3 is filled in from the germline J gene. The rearrangement joins TRBV20-1 to TRBJ1-2; perhaps TRBD1 as D (5 bases). The germline gives CDR1 DFQATT, CDR2 SNEGSKA (reference sequence). The CDR3 runs to 15 residues. V was trimmed by 5 bases and J by 7 bases, leaving 23 bases between them. The CDR3 sequence is CSAQREARELSGYTF. Partial CDR3 DNA: TGCAGTGCTCAGAGAGAGGCCAGGGAATTGAGTGGC.